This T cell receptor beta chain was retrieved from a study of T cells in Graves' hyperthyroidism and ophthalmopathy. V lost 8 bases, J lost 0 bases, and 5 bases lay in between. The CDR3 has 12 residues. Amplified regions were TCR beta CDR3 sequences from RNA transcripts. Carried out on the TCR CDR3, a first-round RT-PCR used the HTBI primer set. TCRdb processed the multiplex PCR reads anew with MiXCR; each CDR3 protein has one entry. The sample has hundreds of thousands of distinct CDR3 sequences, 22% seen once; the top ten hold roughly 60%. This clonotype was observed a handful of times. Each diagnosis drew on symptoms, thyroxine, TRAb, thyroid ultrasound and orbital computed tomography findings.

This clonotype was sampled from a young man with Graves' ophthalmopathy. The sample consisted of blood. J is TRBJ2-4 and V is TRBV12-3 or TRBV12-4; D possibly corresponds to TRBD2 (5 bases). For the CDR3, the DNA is TGTGCCAGCGGAGGAGCCAAAAACATTCAGTACTTC. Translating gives CASGGAKNIQYF.